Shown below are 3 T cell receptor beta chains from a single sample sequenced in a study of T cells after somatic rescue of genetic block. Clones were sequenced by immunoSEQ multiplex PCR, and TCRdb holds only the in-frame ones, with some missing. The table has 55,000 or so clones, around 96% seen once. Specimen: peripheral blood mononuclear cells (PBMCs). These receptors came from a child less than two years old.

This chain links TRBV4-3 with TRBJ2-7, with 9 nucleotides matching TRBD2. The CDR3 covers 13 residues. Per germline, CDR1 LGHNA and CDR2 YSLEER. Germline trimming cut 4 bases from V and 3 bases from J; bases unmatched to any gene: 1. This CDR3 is CASSPTSGYEQYF. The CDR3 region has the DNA TGCGCCAGCAGCCCGACTAGCGGCTACGAGCAGTACTTC.

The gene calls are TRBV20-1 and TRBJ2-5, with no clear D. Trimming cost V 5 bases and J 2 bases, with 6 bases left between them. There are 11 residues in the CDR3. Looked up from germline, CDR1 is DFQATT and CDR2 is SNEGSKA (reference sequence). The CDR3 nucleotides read TGCAGTGCTCAGCTACAAGAGACCCAGTACTTC. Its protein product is CSAQLQETQYF.

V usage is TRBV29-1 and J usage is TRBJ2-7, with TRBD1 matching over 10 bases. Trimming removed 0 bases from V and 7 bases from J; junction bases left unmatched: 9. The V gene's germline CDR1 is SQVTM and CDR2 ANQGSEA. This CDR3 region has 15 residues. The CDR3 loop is CSVEDLDRGEGEQYF. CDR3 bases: TGCAGCGTTGAAGATCTGGACAGGGGGGAAGGAGAGCAGTACTTC.